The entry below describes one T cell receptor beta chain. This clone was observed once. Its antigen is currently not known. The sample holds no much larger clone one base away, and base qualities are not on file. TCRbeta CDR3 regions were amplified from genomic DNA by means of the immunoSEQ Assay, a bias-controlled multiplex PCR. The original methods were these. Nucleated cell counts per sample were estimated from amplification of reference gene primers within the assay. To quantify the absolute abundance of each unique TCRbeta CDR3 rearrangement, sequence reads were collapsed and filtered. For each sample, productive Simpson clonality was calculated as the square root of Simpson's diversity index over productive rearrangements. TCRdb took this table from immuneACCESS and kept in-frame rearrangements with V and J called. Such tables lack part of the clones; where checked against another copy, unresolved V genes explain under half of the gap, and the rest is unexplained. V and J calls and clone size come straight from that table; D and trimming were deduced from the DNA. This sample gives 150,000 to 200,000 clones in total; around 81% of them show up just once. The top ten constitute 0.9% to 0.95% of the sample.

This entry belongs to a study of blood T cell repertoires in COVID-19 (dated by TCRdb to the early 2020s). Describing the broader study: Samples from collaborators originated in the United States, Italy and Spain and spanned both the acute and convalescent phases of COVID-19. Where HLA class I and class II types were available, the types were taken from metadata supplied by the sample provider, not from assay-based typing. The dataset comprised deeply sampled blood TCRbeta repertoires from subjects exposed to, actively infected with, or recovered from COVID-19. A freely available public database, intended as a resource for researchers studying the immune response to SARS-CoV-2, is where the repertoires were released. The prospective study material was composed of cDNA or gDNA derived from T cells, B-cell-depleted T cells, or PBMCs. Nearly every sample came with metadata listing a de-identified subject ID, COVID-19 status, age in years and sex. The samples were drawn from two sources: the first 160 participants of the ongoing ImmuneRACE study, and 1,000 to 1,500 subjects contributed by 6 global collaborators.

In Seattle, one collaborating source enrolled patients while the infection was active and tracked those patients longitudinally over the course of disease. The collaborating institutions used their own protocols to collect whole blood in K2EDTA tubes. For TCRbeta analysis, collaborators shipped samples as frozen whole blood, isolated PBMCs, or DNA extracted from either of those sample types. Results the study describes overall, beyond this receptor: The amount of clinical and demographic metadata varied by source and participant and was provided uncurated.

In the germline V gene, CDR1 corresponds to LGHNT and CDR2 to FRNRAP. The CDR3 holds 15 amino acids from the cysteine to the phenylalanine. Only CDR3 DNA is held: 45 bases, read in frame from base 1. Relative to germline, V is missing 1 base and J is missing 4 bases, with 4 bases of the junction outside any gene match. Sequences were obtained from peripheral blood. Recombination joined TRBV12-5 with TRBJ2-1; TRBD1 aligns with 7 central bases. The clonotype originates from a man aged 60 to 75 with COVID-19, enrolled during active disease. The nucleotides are TGTGCTAGTGGTTTGGGAGGGACAGCTTACAATGAGCAGTTCTTC. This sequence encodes CASGLGGTAYNEQFF.